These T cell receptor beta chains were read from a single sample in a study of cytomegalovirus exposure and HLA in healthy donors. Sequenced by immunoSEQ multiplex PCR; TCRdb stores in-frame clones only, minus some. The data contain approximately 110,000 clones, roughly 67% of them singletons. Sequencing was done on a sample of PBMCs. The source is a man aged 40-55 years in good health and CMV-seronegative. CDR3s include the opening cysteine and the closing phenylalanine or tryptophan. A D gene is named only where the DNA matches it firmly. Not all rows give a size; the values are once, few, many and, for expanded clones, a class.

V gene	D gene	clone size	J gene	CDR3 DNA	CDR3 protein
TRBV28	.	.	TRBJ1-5	TGTGCCAGCAGTTTAGGCGGGCCAAGTAATCAGCCCCAGCATTTT	CASSLGGPSNQPQHF
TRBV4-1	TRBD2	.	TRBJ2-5	TGCGCCAGCAGCCAACGACTAGCGGGGGTGCCGAAGTACCAAGAGACCCAGTACTTC	CASSQRLAGVPKYQETQYF
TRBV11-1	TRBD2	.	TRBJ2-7	TGTGCCAGCAGCCCGGGGAGGGGTCCCTCCTACGAGCAGTACTTC	CASSPGRGPSYEQYF
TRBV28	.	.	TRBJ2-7	TGTGCCAGCACCATAGACTCGCGACCCCTGGACGAGCAGTACTTC	CASTIDSRPLDEQYF
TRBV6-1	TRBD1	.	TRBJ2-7	TGTGCCAGCAGTGAAACTACAGGGGTCGGTTTGGGCGAGCAGTACTTC	CASSETTGVGLGEQYF
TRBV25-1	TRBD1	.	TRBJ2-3	TGTGCCAGCAGTGTACAGGGGACAGATACGCAGTATTTT	CASSVQGTDTQYF
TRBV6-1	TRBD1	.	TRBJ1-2	TGTGCCAGCAGTGAGTTCGGACAGGTTTCTGATGGCTACACCTTC	CASSEFGQVSDGYTF
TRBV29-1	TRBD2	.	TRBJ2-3	TGCAGCGCAACACCGGGACTAGCGGGGGGGATGGCAGATACGCAGTATTTT	CSATPGLAGGMADTQYF
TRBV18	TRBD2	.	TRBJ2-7	TGTGCCAGCTCTCTGCGGGGGGACTCCTACGAGCAGTACTTC	CASSLRGDSYEQYF
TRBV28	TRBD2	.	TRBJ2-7	TGTGCCAGCATTAGCGGGGGGGCGTCGACCTACGAGCAGTACTTC	CASISGGASTYEQYF
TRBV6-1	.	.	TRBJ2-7	TGTGCCAGCAGTAACCCCAGGGTCTACGAGCAGTACTTC	CASSNPRVYEQYF
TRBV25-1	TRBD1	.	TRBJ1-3	TGTGCCAGCAGAGGACAGGGAGAAGGAAACACCATATATTTT	CASRGQGEGNTIYF
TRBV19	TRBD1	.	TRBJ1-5	TGTGCCAGTACCCGGACAGGGGGGACCTTGTCGGGTCAGCCCCAGCATTTT	CASTRTGGTLSGQPQHF
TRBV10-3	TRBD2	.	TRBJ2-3	TGTGCCATCAGTGCCACTAGCGGGGGGGAAGATACGCAGTATTTT	CAISATSGGEDTQYF
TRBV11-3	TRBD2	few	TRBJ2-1	TGTGCCAGCAGCTTAGGCGGGGGTCTTCTCAATGAGCAGTTCTTC	CASSLGGGLLNEQFF
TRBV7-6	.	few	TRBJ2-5	TGTGCCAGCAGCCACCTTAGACAGTGGGGATTCCAAGAGACCCAGTACTTC	CASSHLRQWGFQETQYF
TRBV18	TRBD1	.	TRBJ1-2	TGTGCCAGCGAAGCCCAACAGGGGAGCTATGGCTACACCTTC	CASEAQQGSYGYTF